A single sample is the source of the 19 T cell receptor beta chains below, sequenced in a study of identical twins. A single record per CDR3 protein comes from TCRdb applying MiXCR to the 5' RACE reads. The sample has roughly 710,000 distinct CDR3 sequences, around 5.7% seen once. What was sequenced was naive T cells sorted from blood. The receptors shown here come from a man aged 18 to 35 in good health.

This clonotype was observed many times. This rearrangement joins TRBV20-1 to TRBJ2-3, with 7 bases that match TRBD2. Per germline, CDR1 DFQATT and CDR2 SNEGSKA (reference sequence). This CDR3 spans 14 amino acids. The ends lost 4 bases at V and 4 bases at J; junction bases unmatched: 8. This CDR3 reads CSATHGGGADTQYF. The CDR3 region has the DNA TGCAGTGCTACCCATGGGGGAGGGGCAGATACGCAGTATTTT.

This clonotype has just a few counts. The chain employs TRBV5-1 and TRBJ2-2, with D hard to call. V gave up 3 bases and J gave up 0 bases, with 12 bases separating them. The germline V gene has CDR1 SGHRS and CDR2 YFSETQ. This CDR3 contains 16 residues. CDR3 coding DNA: TGCGCCAGCAGCTATCGGACCCATTCGAACACCGGGGAGCTGTTTTTT. Its protein product is CASSYRTHSNTGELFF.

The sample holds a few counts of this clonotype. The chain is built from TRBV7-2 and TRBJ2-7, with D maybe TRBD2 (5 bases). The CDR3 is made up of 15 amino acids. From germline, CDR1 is SGHTA and CDR2 FQGNSA. The V and J ends lost 1 base and 4 bases respectively, with 14 bases between them. The CDR3 loop reads CASSLGAGGHYEQYF. CDR3 DNA sequence: TGTGCCAGCAGCTTAGGGGCGGGCGGGCATTACGAGCAGTACTTC.

At least ten counts were recorded for this clonotype. This sequence joins TRBV7-2 and TRBJ2-3; 7 bases agree with TRBD2. The junction had 13 bases not matched to a gene; V was cut back by 4 bases and J by 6 bases. The germline V gene encodes CDR1 SGHTA and CDR2 FQGNSA. This CDR3 comprises 16 residues. The CDR3 DNA reads TGTGCCAGCAGCTCCCCTCCGACTAGCCCCTCGGATACGCAGTATTTT. This encodes CASSSPPTSPSDTQYF.

This clonotype was counted at least ten times. The chain links TRBV5-1 to TRBJ2-3; 8 bases map to TRBD2. The V gene end was trimmed by 5 bases and the J gene end by 5 bases; junction bases not matched to a gene: 4. This CDR3 is built from 13 residues. The germline CDR1 and CDR2 sequences are SGHRS and YFSETQ. CDR3 region: CASRPAGVDTQYF. The CDR3 bases are TGCGCCAGCAGGCCAGCGGGAGTAGATACGCAGTATTTT.

The chain employs TRBV7-9 and TRBJ1-6; perhaps TRBD1 as D (5 bases). Germline CDR1 is SEHNR and CDR2 is FQNEAQ (reference sequence). This CDR3 spans 15 amino acids. Deletions cut 0 bases from V and 10 bases from J, with 13 bases between. The CDR3 nucleotides are TGTGCCAGCAGCTTAGCAAGGGGTACAGGATCACCCCTCCACTTT. This gives the protein CASSLARGTGSPLHF.

The sample holds a few counts of this clonotype. This chain connects TRBV27 to TRBJ2-3; D is ambiguous. The ends were cut back, 6 bases at V and 4 bases at J, with 17 bases in the middle. Germline assignment: CDR1 MNHEY and CDR2 SMNVEV (reference sequence). This CDR3 region has 15 residues. The CDR3 loop is CASRPQRSSSDTQYF. The DNA of the CDR3 is TGTGCCAGCAGACCCCAAAGGAGTTCTTCAGATACGCAGTATTTT.

This clonotype was seen a handful of times. V gene TRBV11-2 combines with J gene TRBJ2-3, with D possibly being TRBD1 (6 bases). CDR3 length: 15 residues. The germline V gene has CDR1 SGHAT and CDR2 FQNNGV. The V and J ends lost 2 bases and 7 bases respectively, with 16 bases between them. CDR3 protein: CASSLIWTGDNTQYF. The CDR3 nucleotides are TGTGCCAGCAGCTTAATCTGGACCGGGGACAATACGCAGTATTTT.

This clonotype showed up just a few times. The chain uses TRBV6-5 and TRBJ2-3; a possible D gene is TRBD2 (6 bases). Trimming shortened V by 4 bases and J by 7 bases, and 21 bases separated the two germline ends. Germline V gene data show CDR1 as MNHEY and CDR2 as SVGAGI. The CDR3 spans 16 residues. The CDR3 reads CASSSRGGTFVYTQYF. The CDR3 nucleotides are TGTGCCAGCAGTTCTCGCGGCGGGACCTTTGTATATACGCAGTATTTT.

This clonotype occurred a few times. V and J are TRBV24-1 and TRBJ2-1; 10 bases map to TRBD2. V gave up 0 bases and J gave up 8 bases; unmatched junction bases: 6. Germline V lookup: CDR1 KGHDR, CDR2 SFDVKD. CDR3 length: 16 amino acids. This CDR3 is CATSDLSSGRSDEQFF. The CDR3 DNA reads as TGTGCCACCAGTGATTTGTCTAGCGGGAGATCGGATGAGCAGTTCTTC.

This clonotype showed up many times. The rearrangement joins TRBV6-2 or TRBV6-3 to TRBJ1-2; 9 bases match TRBD1. CDR1 and CDR2 from the germline V gene are MNHEY and SVGEGT. With V trimmed by 3 bases and J by 14 bases, 13 bases remained unmatched. The length of the CDR3 is 14 residues. The CDR3 loop reads CASSYWDRALLWTF. The CDR3 DNA sequence: TGTGCCAGCAGTTATTGGGACAGGGCCCTTCTGTGGACCTTC.

J is TRBJ1-2 and V is TRBV5-5, with no clear D. Trimming pared 0 bases from V and 4 bases from J, leaving 13 bases between. This CDR3 has 15 residues. Germline V lookup: CDR1 SGHKS, CDR2 YYEKEE (reference sequence). The CDR3 here is CASSLGAPDGYGYTF. DNA for the CDR3: TGTGCCAGCAGCTTGGGGGCCCCGGACGGCTATGGCTACACCTTC.

The table lists this clonotype with a few counts. The V and J genes are TRBV12-3 or TRBV12-4 and TRBJ2-5, with 10 bases that match TRBD1. V trimming: 5 bases; J trimming: 5 bases; junction bases outside the gene matches: 5. There are 14 residues in the CDR3. CDR3 in amino acids: CASSGDRGGETQYF. The CDR3 coding sequence is TGTGCCAGCAGTGGGGACAGGGGAGGGGAGACCCAGTACTTC.

This clonotype was picked up many times. The rearrangement links TRBV27 to TRBJ1-1; unclear D gene. The CDR3 consists of 14 residues. Per germline, CDR1 MNHEY and CDR2 SMNVEV (reference sequence). The germline V and J ends were trimmed by 2 bases and 1 base, with 8 bases remaining between them. CDR3 in amino acids: CASSLRTANTEAFF. The CDR3 DNA reads TGTGCCAGCAGTTTAAGGACGGCGAACACTGAAGCTTTCTTT.

This clonotype was recorded a few times. The V and J genes are TRBV25-1 and TRBJ2-7, with D uncertain. In germline, CDR1 is MGHDK, CDR2 SYGVNS. There are 13 residues in the CDR3. V was cut by 6 bases and J by 3 bases, with 12 bases left in between. The CDR3 is CASSSETGYEQYF. The CDR3 DNA reads TGTGCCAGCAGCAGCGAGACCGGCTACGAGCAGTACTTC.

With respect to this clonotype: A much larger clonotype is one base distant, so this may be a read error. The chain uses TRBV7-2 and TRBJ1-2; D is ambiguous. There are 13 residues in the CDR3. V was cut by 3 bases and J by 4 bases, with 9 bases left in between. Germline CDR1 and CDR2: SGHTA and FQGNSA. CDR3 bases: TGTGCCAGCAGCTTTGGAGGGCCCTATGGCTACACCTTC. It is translated as CASSFGGPYGYTF.

In its sample, this clonotype was seen a few times. The chain employs TRBV12-5 and TRBJ2-1; D may be TRBD1 or TRBD2 (5 bases each). Deletions cut 7 bases from V and 9 bases from J, with 25 bases between. Germline assignment: CDR1 LGHNT and CDR2 FRNRAP. The CDR3 runs 16 residues. CDR3 sequence: CASAPVGVLRGGEQFF. Here the CDR3 DNA reads TGTGCTAGTGCCCCGGTCGGGGTCCTTCGGGGCGGTGAGCAGTTCTTC.

The V and J genes are TRBV18 and TRBJ1-3; D gene unclear. This CDR3 has 17 amino acids. V dropped 1 base and J dropped 0 bases, with 13 bases sitting between them. Germline V gene sequence: CDR1 KGHSH, CDR2 LQKENI. CDR3 residues: CASSPLRTRPSGNTIYF. CDR3 nucleotides: TGTGCCAGCTCACCACTTCGAACAAGGCCCTCTGGAAACACCATATATTTT.

This clonotype was counted at least ten times. The rearrangement links TRBV3-1 to TRBJ2-7; maybe TRBD2 (6 bases). Trimming cost V 1 base and J 1 base, with 11 bases left between them. Germline V gives CDR1 LGHDT, CDR2 YNNKEL (reference sequence). CDR3 length equals 15 residues. This CDR3 reads CASSQGLVGSYEQYV. CDR3 DNA sequence: TGTGCCAGCAGCCAAGGACTAGTAGGTTCCTACGAGCAGTACGTC.